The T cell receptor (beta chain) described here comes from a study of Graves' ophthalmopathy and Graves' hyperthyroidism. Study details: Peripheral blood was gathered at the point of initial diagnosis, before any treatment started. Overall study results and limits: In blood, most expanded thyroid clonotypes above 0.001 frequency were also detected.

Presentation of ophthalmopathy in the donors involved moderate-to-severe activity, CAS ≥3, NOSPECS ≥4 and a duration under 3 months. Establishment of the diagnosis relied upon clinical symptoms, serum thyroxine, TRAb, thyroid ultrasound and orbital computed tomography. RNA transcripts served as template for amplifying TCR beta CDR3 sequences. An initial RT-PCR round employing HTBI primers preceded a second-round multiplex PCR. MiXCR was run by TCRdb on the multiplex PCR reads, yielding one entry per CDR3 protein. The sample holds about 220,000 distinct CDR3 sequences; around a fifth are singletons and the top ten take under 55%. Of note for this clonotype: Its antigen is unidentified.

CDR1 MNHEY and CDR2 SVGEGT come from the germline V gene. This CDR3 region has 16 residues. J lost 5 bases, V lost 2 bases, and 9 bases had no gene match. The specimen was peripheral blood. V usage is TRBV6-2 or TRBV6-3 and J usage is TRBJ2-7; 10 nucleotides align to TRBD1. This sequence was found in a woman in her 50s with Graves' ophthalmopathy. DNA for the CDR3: TGTGCCAGCAGTTACCCGGGACAGGGGTTCTGGAACGAGCAGTACTTC. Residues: CASSYPGQGFWNEQYF.